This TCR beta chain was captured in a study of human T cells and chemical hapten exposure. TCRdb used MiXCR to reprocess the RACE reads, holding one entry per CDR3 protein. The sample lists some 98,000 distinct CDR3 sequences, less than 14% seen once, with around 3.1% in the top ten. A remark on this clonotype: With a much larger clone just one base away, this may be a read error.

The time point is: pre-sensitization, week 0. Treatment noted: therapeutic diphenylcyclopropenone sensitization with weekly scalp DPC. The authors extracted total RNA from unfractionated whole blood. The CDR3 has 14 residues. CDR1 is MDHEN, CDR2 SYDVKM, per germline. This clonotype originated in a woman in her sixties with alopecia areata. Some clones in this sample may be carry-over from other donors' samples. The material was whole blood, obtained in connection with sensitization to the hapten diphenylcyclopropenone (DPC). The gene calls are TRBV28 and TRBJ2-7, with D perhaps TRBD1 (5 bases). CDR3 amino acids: CASRAGPGSYKQYF. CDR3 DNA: TGTGCCAGCAGGGCAGGGCCAGGATCCTACAAGCAGTACTTC.